This T cell receptor (beta chain) was sequenced in a study of OX40 agonist ivuxolimab in advanced cancers. No patient had autoimmune disease or received systemic immunosuppression. Profiled with immunoSEQ multiplex PCR; TCRdb holds only in-frame clones, not every one. The sample lists about 80,000 clones; around 93% were seen once. With 1 base clipped from V and 8 bases from J, the junction kept 7 bases outside the gene matches. The CDR3 sequence is 15 residues long. CDR1 is LNHDA, CDR2 SQIVND, per germline (reference sequence). The rearrangement joins TRBV19 to TRBJ2-1; 8 nucleotides agree with TRBD2. This TCR was sampled from an adult with an advanced solid tumor such as melanoma, head and neck, liver or kidney cancer. The sample consisted of CD4+ or CD8+ T cells sorted from blood, taken in a trial of the OX40 agonist ivuxolimab. CDR3 DNA sequence: TGTGCCAGTAGTATAGTTGCGGGGGGCGTACATGAGCAGTTCTTC. This codes for CASSIVAGGVHEQFF.